This TCR beta chain was captured by sequencing in a study of blood T cells in healthy people across ages. The CDR3 has 14 residues. The germline V and J ends were trimmed by 1 base and 5 bases, with 11 bases remaining between them. Germline V gene lookup returns CDR1 ENHRY and CDR2 SYGVKD. Combining a sample-barcoded 5' primer with a J-beta primer mix, a second PCR ran for 7 to 11 cycles. Each CDR3 protein is one row after TCRdb ran MiXCR on the 5' RACE reads. Altogether more than 650,000 distinct CDR3 sequences are present, about a fifth being singletons, with the ten largest covering roughly a fifth. Study-level results: Age showed a roughly linear inverse relationship with TCR beta diversity per million T cells.

The table lists this clonotype with a few counts. Its antigen is still unknown. Extraction yielded at least 5 micrograms of total RNA per sample. Sequenced input: blood. This clonotype was sampled from a man between 65 and 85 years old in good health. The rearrangement links TRBV10-3 to TRBJ1-2; D is undetermined. The CDR3 reads CAISELAEAYGYTF. CDR3 DNA sequence: TGTGCCATCAGTGAGTTGGCGGAAGCATATGGCTACACCTTC.